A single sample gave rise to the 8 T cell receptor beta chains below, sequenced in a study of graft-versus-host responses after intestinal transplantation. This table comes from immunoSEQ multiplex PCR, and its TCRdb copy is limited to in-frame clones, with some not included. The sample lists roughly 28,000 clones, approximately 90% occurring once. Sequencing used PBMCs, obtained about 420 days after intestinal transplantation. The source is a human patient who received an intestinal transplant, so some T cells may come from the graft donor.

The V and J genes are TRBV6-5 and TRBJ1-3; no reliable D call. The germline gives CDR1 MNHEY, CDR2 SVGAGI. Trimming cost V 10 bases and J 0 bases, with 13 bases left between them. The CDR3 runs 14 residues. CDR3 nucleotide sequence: TGTGCCACCTCTAAAACCTTCTCTGGAAACACCATATATTTT. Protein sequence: CATSKTFSGNTIYF.

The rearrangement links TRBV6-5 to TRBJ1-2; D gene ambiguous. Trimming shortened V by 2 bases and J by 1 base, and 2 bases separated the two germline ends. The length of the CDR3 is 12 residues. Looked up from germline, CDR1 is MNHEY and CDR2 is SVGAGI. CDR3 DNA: TGTGCCAGCAGTTACAATAACTATGGCTACACCTTC. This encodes CASSYNNYGYTF.

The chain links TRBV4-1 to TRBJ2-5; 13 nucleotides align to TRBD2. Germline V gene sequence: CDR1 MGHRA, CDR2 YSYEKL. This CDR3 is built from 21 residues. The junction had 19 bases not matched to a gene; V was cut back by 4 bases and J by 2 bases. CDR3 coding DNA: TGCGCCAGCAGCCGATCAGGAGTGACTAGCGGGAGGAGGGGGATACAAGAGACCCAGTACTTC. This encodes CASSRSGVTSGRRGIQETQYF.

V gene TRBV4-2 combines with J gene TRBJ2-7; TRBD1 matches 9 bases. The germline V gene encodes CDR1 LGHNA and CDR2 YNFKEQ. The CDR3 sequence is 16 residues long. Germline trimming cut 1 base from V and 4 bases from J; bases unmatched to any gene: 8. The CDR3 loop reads CASSQARDRDIYEQYF. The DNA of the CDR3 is TGTGCCAGCAGCCAAGCCCGGGACAGGGATATATACGAGCAGTACTTC.

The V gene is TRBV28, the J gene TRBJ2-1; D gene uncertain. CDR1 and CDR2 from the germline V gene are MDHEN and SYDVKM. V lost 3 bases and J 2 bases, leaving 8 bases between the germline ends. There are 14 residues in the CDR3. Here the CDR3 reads CASSLIVAYNEQFF. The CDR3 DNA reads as TGTGCCAGCAGTTTGATAGTAGCCTACAATGAGCAGTTCTTC.

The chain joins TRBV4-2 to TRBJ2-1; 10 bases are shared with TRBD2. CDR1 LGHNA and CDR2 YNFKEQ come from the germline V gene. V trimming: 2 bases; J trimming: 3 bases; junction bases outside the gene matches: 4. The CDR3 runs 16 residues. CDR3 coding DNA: TGTGCCAGCAGCCAAACCGGGACTAGCGACTACAATGAGCAGTTCTTC. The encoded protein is CASSQTGTSDYNEQFF.

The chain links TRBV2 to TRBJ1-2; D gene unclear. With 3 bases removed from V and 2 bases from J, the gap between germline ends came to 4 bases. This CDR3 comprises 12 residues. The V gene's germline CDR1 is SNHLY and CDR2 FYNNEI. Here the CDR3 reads CASSDRNYGYTF. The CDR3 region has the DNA TGTGCCAGCAGTGACAGGAACTATGGCTACACCTTC.

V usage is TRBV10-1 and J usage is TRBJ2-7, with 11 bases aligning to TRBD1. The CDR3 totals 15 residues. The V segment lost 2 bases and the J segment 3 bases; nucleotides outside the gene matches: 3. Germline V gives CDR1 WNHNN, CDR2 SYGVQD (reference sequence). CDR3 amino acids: CASSEGTGGYYEQYF. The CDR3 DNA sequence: TGCGCCAGCAGTGAGGGGACAGGGGGGTACTACGAGCAGTACTTC.